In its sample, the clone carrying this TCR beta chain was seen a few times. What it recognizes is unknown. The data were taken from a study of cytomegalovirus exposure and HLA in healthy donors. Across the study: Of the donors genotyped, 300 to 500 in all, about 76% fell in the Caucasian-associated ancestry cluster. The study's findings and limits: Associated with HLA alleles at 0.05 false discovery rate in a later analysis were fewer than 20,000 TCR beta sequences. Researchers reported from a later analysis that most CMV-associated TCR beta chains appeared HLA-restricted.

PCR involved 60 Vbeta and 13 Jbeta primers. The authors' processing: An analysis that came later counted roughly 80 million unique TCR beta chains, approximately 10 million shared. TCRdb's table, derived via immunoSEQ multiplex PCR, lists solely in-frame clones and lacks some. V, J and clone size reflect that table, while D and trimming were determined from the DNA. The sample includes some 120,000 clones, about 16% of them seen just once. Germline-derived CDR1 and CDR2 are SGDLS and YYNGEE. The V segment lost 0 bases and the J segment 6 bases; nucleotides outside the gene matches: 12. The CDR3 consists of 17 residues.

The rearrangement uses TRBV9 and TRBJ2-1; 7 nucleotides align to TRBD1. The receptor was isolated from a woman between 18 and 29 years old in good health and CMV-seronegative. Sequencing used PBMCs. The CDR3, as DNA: TGTGCCAGCAGCGTAGGGGGCGTATGGGGGACAGTCAATGAGCAGTTCTTC. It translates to CASSVGGVWGTVNEQFF.